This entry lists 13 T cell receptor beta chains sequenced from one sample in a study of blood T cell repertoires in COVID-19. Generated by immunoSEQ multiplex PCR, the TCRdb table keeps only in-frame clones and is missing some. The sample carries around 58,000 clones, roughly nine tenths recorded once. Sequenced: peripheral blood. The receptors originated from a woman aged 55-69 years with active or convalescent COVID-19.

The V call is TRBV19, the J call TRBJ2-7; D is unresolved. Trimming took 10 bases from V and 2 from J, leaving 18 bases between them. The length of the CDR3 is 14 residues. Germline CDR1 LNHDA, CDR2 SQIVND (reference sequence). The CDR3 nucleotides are TGTGCCACCAGATCCCCTGGTTCAACCTACGAGCAGTACTTC. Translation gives CATRSPGSTYEQYF.

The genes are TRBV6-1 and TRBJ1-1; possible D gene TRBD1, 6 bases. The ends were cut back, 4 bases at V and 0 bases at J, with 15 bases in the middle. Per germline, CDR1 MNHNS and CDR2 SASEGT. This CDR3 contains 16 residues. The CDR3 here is CASSAFSGHMNTEAFF. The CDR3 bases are TGTGCCAGCAGTGCGTTTTCGGGACATATGAACACTGAAGCTTTCTTT.

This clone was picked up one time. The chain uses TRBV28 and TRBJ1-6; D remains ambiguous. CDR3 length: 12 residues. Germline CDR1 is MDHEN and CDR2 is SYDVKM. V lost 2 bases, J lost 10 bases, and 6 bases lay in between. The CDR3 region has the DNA TGTGCCAGCAGTTTACAGGCCTCACCCCTCCACTTT. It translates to CASSLQASPLHF.

The CDR3 loop reads CASRAGQLLYQPQHF. For the CDR3, the DNA is TGTGCCAGCAGGGCTGGACAGTTACTCTATCAGCCCCAGCATTTT. This chain joins TRBV2 and TRBJ1-5; tentatively, D is TRBD1 (6 bases). Looked up from germline, CDR1 is SNHLY and CDR2 is FYNNEI. Trimming took off 6 bases at V and 5 bases at J, with 17 bases between the two ends. The CDR3 consists of 15 residues.

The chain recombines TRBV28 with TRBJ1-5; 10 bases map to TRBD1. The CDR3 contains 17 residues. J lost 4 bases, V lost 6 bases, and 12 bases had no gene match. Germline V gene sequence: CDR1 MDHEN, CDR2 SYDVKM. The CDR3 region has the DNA TGTGCCAGCAGCGGATCAACGGGGACAGGGGCGAATCAGCCCCAGCATTTT. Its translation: CASSGSTGTGANQPQHF.

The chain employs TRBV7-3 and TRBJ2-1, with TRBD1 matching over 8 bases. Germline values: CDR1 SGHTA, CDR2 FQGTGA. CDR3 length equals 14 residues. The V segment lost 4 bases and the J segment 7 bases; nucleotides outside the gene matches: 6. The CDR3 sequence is CASSSWTGRNEQFF. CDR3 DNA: TGTGCCAGCAGCTCCTGGACAGGGCGGAATGAGCAGTTCTTC.

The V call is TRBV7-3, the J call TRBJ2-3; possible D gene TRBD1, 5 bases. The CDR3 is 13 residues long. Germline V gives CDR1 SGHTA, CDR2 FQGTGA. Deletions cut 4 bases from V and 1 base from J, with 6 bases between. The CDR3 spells CASSSGRTDTQYF. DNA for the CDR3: TGTGCCAGCAGCTCAGGGCGCACAGATACGCAGTATTTT.

The CDR3 spells CASSLDRGPGELFF. In DNA form, the CDR3 reads TGTGCCAGCAGCTTAGACAGGGGCCCCGGGGAGCTGTTTTTT. The gene calls are TRBV7-6 and TRBJ2-2; 7 nucleotides line up with TRBD1. From germline, CDR1 is SGHVS and CDR2 FNYEAQ. The CDR3 has 14 residues. After removal of 1 base from V and 6 bases from J, the junction contained 2 bases not matched to a gene.

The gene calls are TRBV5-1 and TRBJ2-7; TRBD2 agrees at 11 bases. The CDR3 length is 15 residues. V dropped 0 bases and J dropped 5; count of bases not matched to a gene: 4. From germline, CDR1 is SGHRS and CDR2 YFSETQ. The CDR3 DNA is TGCGCCAGCAGCTTGGTAGCGGGAGGGAACCACGAGCAGTACTTC. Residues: CASSLVAGGNHEQYF.

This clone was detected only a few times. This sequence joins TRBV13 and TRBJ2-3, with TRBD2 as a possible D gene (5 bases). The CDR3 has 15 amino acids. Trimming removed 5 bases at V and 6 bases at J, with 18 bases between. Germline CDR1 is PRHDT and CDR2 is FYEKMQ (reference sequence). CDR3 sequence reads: CASSIRTHQTDTQYF. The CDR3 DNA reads TGTGCCAGCAGCATAAGGACTCACCAGACGGATACGCAGTATTTT.

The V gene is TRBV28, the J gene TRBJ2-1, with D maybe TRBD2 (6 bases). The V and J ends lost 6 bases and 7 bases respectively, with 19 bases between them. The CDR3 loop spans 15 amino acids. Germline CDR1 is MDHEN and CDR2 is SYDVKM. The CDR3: CASSPGPRRGNEQFF. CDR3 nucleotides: TGTGCCAGCAGCCCGGGACCCCGGCGGGGAAATGAGCAGTTCTTC.

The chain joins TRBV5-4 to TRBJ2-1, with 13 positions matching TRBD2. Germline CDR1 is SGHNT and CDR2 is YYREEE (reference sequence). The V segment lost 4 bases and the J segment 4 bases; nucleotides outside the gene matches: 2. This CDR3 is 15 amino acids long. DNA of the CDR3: TGTGCCAGCAGCGGGACTAGCGGGATTTACAATGAGCAGTTCTTC. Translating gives CASSGTSGIYNEQFF.

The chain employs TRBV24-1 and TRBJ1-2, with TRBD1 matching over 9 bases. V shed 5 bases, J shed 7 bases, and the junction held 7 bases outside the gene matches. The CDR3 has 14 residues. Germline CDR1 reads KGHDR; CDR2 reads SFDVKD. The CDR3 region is CATSARDRVGGYTF. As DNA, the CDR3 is TGTGCCACCAGTGCCCGGGACAGGGTTGGTGGCTACACCTTC.